This TCR beta chain was recovered during a study of blood T cells in healthy people across ages. General study results and limits: Getting older went along with TCR beta diversity per million T cells dropping roughly linearly. Unknown donor CMV status possibly confounded expanded clonotype changes.

Each donor's blood draw was roughly 10 milliliters of peripheral blood. This clonotype has more than one count but fewer than ten. Antigen unknown. This CDR3 has 17 residues. The V end was cut by 6 bases, the J end by 2 bases, with 22 bases between. Primed by a sample-barcoded 5' primer and a J-beta primer mix, a second PCR proceeded for 7 to 11 cycles. TCRdb re-called the 5' RACE reads with MiXCR, one entry per CDR3 protein. The sample lists approximately 770,000 distinct CDR3 sequences; 55% to 70% were seen once. The V and J genes are TRBV12-3 or TRBV12-4 and TRBJ2-5; D possibly corresponds to TRBD2 (6 bases). The sequencing input was blood. The receptor was isolated from a man aged 25-45 years in good health. Here the CDR3 reads CASSRDSGGGGQETQYF. DNA for the CDR3: TGTGCCAGCAGCCGCGATTCCGGAGGTGGAGGGCAAGAGACCCAGTACTTC.